This entry features one TCR beta chain sequence. CDR1 is MDHEN, CDR2 SYDVKM, per germline. The CDR3 runs to 12 residues. V shed 1 base and J shed 6 bases, with 4 bases lying between them. The record originates from a study of blood T cells in healthy people across ages. The second PCR ran about 6 to 12 cycles with a sample-barcoded 5' primer and J-beta primers. From the 5' RACE reads, TCRdb called clonotypes with MiXCR, one entry per CDR3 protein. This table has about 1.6 million distinct CDR3 sequences, 34% appearing once. The chain couples TRBV28 to TRBJ1-5; D is ambiguous. Material: blood. The sequence was obtained from a woman in her 30s in good health. Written as DNA, the CDR3 is TGTGCCAGCAGTTTATCGGCTCAGCCCCAGCATTTT. It encodes CASSLSAQPQHF.